This T cell receptor beta chain was observed in a study of response to subunit inactivated influenza vaccine. Study-wide findings and caveats: Researchers suggested that each seasonal influenza vaccination recruits few new T cells.

Using its own MiXCR run on the RT-PCR reads, TCRdb lists one record per CDR3 protein. The repertoire holds 600,000 to 850,000 distinct CDR3 sequences, 14% seen once, with 6% to 9.5% in the top ten. V lost 6 bases to trimming and J lost 5 bases; unmatched junction nucleotides: 8. Germline V gene lookup returns CDR1 MNHNS and CDR2 SASEGT. CDR3 length: 14 residues. This clonotype has ten or more counts. What it recognizes is unknown. The source material was PBMCs from blood, sampled around 15 days before vaccination. This TCR derives from a man between 50 and 59 years old who received an inactivated influenza vaccine. This chain joins TRBV6-1 and TRBJ1-1, with 8 bases aligning to TRBD1. CDR3 in DNA: TGTGCCAGCAGAAAAGGACAGGGAAAGACTGAAGCTTTCTTT. Its protein is CASRKGQGKTEAFF.